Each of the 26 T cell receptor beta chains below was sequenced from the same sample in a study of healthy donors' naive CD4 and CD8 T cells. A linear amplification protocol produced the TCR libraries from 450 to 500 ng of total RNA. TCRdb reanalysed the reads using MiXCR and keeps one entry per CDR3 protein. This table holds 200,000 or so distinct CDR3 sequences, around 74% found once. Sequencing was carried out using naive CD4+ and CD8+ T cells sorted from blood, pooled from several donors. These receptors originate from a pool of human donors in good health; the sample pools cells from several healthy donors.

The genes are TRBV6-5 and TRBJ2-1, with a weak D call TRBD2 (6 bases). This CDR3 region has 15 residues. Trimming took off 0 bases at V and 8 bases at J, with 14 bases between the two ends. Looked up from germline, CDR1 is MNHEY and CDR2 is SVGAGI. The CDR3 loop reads CASSYSGEAIHEQFF. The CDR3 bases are TGTGCCAGCAGTTACTCGGGGGAGGCCATACATGAGCAGTTCTTC.

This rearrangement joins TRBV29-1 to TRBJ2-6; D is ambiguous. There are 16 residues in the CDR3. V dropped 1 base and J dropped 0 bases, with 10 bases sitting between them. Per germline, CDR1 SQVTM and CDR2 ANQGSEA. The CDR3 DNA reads TGCAGCGTTGAAGTTTGGGCCAGCTCTGGGGCCAACGTCCTGACTTTC. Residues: CSVEVWASSGANVLTF.

CDR3 nucleotide sequence: TGCAGCGCTACAGGGTCGGACACTGAAGCTTTCTTT. Encoded protein: CSATGSDTEAFF. This chain connects TRBV29-1 to TRBJ1-1, with TRBD1 as a possible D gene (6 bases). The CDR3 contains 12 residues. The germline CDR1 and CDR2 sequences are SQVTM and ANQGSEA. Trimming took 7 bases from V and 3 from J, leaving 12 bases between them.

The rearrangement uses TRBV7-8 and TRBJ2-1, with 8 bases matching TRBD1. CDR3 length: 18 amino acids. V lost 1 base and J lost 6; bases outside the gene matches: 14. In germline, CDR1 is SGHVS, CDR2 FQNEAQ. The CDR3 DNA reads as TGTGCCAGCAGCTTAGGTTTTGTTGGGCAGGGGGCTGTCAATGAGCAGTTCTTC. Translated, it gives CASSLGFVGQGAVNEQFF.

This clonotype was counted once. The CDR3 region has the DNA TGTGCCAGCAGCCCAGGACAGTTTGAGCAGTACTTC. It codes for CASSPGQFEQYF. This chain uses TRBV11-1 with TRBJ2-7, with a tentative D call TRBD1 (6 bases). This CDR3 is 12 amino acids long. The V and J ends lost 5 bases and 7 bases respectively, with 12 bases between them. From germline, CDR1 is SGHAT and CDR2 FQDESV (reference sequence).

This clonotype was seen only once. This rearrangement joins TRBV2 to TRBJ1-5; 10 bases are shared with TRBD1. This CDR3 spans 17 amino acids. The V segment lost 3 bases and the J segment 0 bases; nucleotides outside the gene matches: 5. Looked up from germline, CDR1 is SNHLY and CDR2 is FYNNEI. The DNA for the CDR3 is TGTGCCAGCAGTGAGGGACAGGGGTTTACTAGCAATCAGCCCCAGCATTTT. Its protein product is CASSEGQGFTSNQPQHF.

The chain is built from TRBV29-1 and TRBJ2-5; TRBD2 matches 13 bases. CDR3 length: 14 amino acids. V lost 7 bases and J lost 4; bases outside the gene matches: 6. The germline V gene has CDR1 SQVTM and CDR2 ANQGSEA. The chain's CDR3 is CSGGLAGAGETQYF. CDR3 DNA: TGCAGCGGCGGACTAGCGGGAGCCGGAGAGACCCAGTACTTC.

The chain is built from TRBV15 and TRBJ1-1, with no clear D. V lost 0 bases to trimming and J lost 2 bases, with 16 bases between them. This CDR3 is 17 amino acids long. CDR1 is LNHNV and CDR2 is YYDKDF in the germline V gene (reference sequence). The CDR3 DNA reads TGTGCCACCAGCAGAGATGACAACTCGGTCATCAACACTGAAGCTTTCTTT. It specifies CATSRDDNSVINTEAFF.

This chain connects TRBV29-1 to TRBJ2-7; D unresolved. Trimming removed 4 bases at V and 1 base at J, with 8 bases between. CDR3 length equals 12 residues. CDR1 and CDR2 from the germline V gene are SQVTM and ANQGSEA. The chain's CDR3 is CSVGAESYEQYF. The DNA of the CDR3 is TGCAGCGTTGGGGCAGAATCCTACGAGCAGTACTTC.

CDR3 bases: TGCAGCGTTGAAGCTCCGGGGGAGCAGTACTTC. This gives the protein CSVEAPGEQYF. This chain joins TRBV29-1 and TRBJ2-7, with D perhaps TRBD2 (5 bases). The CDR3 has 11 amino acids. In germline, CDR1 is SQVTM, CDR2 ANQGSEA. Trimming cost V 1 base and J 7 bases, with 8 bases left between them.

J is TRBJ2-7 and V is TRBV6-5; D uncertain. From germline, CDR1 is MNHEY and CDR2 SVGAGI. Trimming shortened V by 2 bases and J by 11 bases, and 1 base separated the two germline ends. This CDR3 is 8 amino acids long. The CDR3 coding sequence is TGTGCCAGCAGTTACAAGTACTTC. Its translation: CASSYKYF.

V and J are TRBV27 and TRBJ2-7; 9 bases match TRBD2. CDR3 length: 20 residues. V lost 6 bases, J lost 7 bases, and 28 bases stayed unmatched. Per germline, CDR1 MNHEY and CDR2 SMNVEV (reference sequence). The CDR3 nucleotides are TGTGCCAGCAGACCCCCCTCGTGGGTAGCGGGAGCCCTGGGAGAAGTGGAGCAGTACTTC. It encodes CASRPPSWVAGALGEVEQYF.

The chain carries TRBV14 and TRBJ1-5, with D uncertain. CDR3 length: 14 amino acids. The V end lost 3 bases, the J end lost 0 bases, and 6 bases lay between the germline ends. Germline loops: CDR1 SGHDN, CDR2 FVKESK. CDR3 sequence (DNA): TGTGCCAGCAGCCATGGCAATAGCAATCAGCCCCAGCATTTT. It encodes CASSHGNSNQPQHF.

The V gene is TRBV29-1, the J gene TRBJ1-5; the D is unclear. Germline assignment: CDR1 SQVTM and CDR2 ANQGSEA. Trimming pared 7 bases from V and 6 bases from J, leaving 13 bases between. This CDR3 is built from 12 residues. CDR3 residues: CSAREGLQPQHF. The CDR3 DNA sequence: TGCAGCGCAAGGGAGGGCCTTCAGCCCCAGCATTTT.

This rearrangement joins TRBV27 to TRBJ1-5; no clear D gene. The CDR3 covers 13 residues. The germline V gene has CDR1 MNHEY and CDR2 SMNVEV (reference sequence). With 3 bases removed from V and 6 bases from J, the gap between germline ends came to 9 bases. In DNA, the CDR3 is TGTGCCAGCAGTTTCCAGGTGGGTCAGCCCCAGCATTTT. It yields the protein CASSFQVGQPQHF.

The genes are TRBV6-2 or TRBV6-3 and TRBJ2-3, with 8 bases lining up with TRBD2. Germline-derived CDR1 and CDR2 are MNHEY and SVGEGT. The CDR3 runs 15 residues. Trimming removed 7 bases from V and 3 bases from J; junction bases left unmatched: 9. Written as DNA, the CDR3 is TGTGCCAGCACCTCGGGACTAGAACCGACAGATACGCAGTATTTT. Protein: CASTSGLEPTDTQYF.

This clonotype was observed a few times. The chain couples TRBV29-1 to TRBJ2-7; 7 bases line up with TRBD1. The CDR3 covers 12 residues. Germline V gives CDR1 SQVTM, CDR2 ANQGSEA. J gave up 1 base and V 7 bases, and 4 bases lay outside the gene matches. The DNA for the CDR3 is TGCAGCGCAACGACAGGGTCCTACGAGCAGTACTTC. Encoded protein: CSATTGSYEQYF.

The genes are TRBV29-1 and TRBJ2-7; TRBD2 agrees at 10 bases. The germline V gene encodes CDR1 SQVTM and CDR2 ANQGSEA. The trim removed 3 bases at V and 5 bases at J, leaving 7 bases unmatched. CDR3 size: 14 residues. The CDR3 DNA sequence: TGCAGCGTTGAGCTTTTACTAGCGGGAAACGAGCAGTACTTC. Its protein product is CSVELLLAGNEQYF.

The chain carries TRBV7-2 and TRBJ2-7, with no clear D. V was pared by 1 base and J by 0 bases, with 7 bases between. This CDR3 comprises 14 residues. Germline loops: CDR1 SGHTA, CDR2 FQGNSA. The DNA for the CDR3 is TGTGCCAGCAGCTTAGATGGCACCTCCTACGAGCAGTACTTC. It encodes CASSLDGTSYEQYF.

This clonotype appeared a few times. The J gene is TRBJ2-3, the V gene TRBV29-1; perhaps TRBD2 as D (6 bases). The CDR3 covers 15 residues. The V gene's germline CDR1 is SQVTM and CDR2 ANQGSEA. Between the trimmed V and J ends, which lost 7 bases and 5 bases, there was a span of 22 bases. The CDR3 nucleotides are TGCAGCGCTCGCCCGGAGGGCCTCAGCGTAGATACGCAGTATTTT. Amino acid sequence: CSARPEGLSVDTQYF.

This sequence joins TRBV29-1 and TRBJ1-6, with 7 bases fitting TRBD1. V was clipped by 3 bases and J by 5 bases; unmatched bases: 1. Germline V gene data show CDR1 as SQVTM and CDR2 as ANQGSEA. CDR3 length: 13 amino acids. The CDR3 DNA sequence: TGCAGCGTTGATACAGGGGATAATTCACCCCTCCACTTT. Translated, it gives CSVDTGDNSPLHF.

CDR3 bases: TGCAGCGTTGGGGCGGGAGGCGAGCAGTACTTC. Translating it yields CSVGAGGEQYF. V and J are TRBV29-1 and TRBJ2-7; 8 bases fit TRBD2. Germline-derived CDR1 and CDR2 are SQVTM and ANQGSEA. The length of the CDR3 is 11 residues. V lost 4 bases and J lost 6; bases outside the gene matches: 2.

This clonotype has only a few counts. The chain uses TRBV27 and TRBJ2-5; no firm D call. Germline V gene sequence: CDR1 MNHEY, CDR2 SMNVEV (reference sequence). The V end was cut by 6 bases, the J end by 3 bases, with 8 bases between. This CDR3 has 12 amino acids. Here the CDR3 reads CASRGQEETQYF. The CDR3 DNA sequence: TGTGCCAGCAGGGGTCAGGAAGAGACCCAGTACTTC.

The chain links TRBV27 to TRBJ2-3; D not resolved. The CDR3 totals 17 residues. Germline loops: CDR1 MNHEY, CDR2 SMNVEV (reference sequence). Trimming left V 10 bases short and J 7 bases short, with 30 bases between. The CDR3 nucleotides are TGTGCCACCACGACCCCTGAGGACGGAGCATACGGGTATACGCAGTATTTT. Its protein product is CATTTPEDGAYGYTQYF.

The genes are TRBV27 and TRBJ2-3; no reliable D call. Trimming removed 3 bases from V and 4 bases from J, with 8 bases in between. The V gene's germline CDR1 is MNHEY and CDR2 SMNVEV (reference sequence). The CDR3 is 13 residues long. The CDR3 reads CASSFGSSDTQYF. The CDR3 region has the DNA TGTGCCAGCAGTTTTGGTAGTTCAGATACGCAGTATTTT.

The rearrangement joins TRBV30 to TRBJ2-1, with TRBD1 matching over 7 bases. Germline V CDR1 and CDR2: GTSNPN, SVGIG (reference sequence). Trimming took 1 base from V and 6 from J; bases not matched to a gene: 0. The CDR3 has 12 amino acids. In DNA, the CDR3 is TGTGCCTGGAGTGCAGGGGGCAATGAGCAGTTCTTC. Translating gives CAWSAGGNEQFF.